This TCR beta chain comes out of a study of cytomegalovirus exposure and HLA in healthy donors. Overall study results and limits: A later analysis reported that several of the most significant clusters appeared to be linked to common viral pathogens, among them Epstein-Barr virus. Sequencing depth roughly uniform across donors was assumed in presence/absence analyses.

Each donor was nominally healthy when sampled (though unrecorded immune exposures were likely). As for this clone: Its antigen is not identified.

CDR1 is MNHEY, CDR2 SMNVEV, per germline (reference sequence). After removal of 7 bases from V and 6 bases from J, the junction contained 13 bases not matched to a gene. The CDR3 is 16 amino acids. PCR involved 60 Vbeta and 13 Jbeta primers. Method: immunoSEQ multiplex PCR; TCRdb's copy keeps in-frame clones and lacks some. This table has roughly 250,000 clones, just under 85% appearing once. The chain employs TRBV27 and TRBJ2-1, with 9 bases identical to TRBD2. Material: PBMCs. This sequence was found in a middle-aged woman in good health and CMV-seropositive. CDR3 protein: CASTDRLAVSINEQFF. DNA for the CDR3: TGTGCCAGCACCGACAGACTAGCGGTGTCCATCAATGAGCAGTTCTTC.